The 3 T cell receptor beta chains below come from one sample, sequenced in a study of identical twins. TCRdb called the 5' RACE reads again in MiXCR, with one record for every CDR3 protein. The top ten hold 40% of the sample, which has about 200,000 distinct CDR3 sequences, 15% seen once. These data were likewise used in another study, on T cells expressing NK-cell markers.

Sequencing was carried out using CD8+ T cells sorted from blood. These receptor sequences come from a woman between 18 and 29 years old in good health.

The CDR3 is CASSAGLRTDTQYF. The CDR3 DNA follows: TGTGCCAGCAGCGCCGGGTTAAGAACAGATACGCAGTATTTT. The chain has TRBV7-8 and TRBJ2-3; no reliable D call. The CDR3 covers 14 residues. Per the germline V gene, CDR1 is SGHVS and CDR2 is FQNEAQ. V lost 5 bases to trimming and J lost 3 bases, with 12 bases between them. Filled out from reference TRBV7-8 and TRBJ2-3, the complete variable domain reads GAGVSQSPRYKVAKRGQDVALRCDPISGHVSLFWYQQALGQGPEFLTYFQNEAQLDKSGLPSDRFFAERPEGSVSTLKIQRTQQEDSAVYLCASSAGLRTDTQYFGPGTRLTVL.

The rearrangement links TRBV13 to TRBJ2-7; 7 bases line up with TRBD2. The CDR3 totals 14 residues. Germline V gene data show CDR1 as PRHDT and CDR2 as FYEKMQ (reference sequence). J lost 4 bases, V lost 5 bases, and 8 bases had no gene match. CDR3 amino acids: CASSPPSGKYEQYF. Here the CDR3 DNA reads TGTGCCAGCAGCCCCCCCAGCGGGAAGTACGAGCAGTACTTC.

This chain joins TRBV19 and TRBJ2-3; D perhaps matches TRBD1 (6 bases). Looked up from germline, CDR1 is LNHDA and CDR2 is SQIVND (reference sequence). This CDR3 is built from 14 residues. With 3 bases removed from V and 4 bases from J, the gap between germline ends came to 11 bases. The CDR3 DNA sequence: TGTGCCAGTAGTATCTCCACAGGGTCAGATACGCAGTATTTT. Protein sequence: CASSISTGSDTQYF.